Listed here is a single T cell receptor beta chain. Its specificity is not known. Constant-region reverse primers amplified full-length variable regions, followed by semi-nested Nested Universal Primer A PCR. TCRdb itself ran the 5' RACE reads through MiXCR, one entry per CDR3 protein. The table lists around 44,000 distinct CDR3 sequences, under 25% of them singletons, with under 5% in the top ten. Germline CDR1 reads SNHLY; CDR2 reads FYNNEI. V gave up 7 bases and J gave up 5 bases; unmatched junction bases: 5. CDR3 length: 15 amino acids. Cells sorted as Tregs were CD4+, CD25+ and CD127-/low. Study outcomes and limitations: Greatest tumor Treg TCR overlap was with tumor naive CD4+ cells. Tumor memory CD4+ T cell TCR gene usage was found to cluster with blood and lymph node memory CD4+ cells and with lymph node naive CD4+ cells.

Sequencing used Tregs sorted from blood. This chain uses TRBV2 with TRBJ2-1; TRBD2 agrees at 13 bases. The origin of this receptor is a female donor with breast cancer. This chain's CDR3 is CASIGLAGAHNEQFF. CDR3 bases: TGTGCCAGCATTGGACTAGCGGGAGCTCACAATGAGCAGTTCTTC.